The 3 T cell receptor beta chains listed next were all sequenced from one sample in a study of human T cells and chemical hapten exposure. TCRdb redid the calling of the RACE reads with MiXCR, one entry per CDR3 protein. The data show over 60,000 distinct CDR3 sequences, with 10% seen just once and 6.8% held by the top ten. Time point meaning: patch test 2, 6 weeks after DPC sensitization. Regarding treatment: therapeutic diphenylcyclopropenone sensitization with weekly scalp DPC. Sequenced here: whole blood, sampled in connection with sensitization to the hapten diphenylcyclopropenone (DPC). The receptors originated from a woman aged 45-65 years with alopecia areata. Some clones in this sample may be carry-over from other donors' samples.

This clonotype was detected many times. The V call is TRBV3-1, the J call TRBJ2-2; TRBD1 might be the D (5 bases). This CDR3 has 16 residues. From germline, CDR1 is LGHDT and CDR2 YNNKEL (reference sequence). The V and J ends lost 4 bases and 5 bases respectively, with 17 bases between them. CDR3 nucleotides: TGTGCCAGCAGCCCTTTCCGGACACCGCAAACCGGGGAGCTGTTTTTT. This codes for CASSPFRTPQTGELFF.

This clonotype was picked up many times. CDR3 loop: CASSYDRVTEAFF. CDR3 DNA sequence: TGTGCCAGCAGTTACGACAGGGTCACTGAAGCTTTCTTT. The rearrangement joins TRBV6-2 or TRBV6-3 to TRBJ1-1; 7 bases fit TRBD1. This CDR3 has 13 residues. The germline V gene encodes CDR1 MNHEY and CDR2 SVGEGT. The J segment lost 4 bases and the V segment lost 2 bases, leaving 1 base of the junction unmatched.

This chain joins TRBV25-1 and TRBJ1-4; D remains ambiguous. The CDR3 contains 14 residues. Per the germline V gene, CDR1 is MGHDK and CDR2 is SYGVNS. Trimming cost V 3 bases and J 8 bases, with 13 bases left between them. CDR3 bases: TGTGCCAGCAGTGATGGTTCTCGTGGGGAAAAACTGTTTTTT. Translated, it gives CASSDGSRGEKLFF. Full variable domain (outside the CDR3, taken from reference TRBV25-1 and TRBJ1-4): EADIYQTPRYLVIGTGKKITLECSQTMGHDKMYWYQQDPGMELHLIHYSYGVNSTEKGDLSSESTVSRIRTEHFPLTLESARPSHTSQYLCASSDGSRGEKLFFGSGTQLSVL.